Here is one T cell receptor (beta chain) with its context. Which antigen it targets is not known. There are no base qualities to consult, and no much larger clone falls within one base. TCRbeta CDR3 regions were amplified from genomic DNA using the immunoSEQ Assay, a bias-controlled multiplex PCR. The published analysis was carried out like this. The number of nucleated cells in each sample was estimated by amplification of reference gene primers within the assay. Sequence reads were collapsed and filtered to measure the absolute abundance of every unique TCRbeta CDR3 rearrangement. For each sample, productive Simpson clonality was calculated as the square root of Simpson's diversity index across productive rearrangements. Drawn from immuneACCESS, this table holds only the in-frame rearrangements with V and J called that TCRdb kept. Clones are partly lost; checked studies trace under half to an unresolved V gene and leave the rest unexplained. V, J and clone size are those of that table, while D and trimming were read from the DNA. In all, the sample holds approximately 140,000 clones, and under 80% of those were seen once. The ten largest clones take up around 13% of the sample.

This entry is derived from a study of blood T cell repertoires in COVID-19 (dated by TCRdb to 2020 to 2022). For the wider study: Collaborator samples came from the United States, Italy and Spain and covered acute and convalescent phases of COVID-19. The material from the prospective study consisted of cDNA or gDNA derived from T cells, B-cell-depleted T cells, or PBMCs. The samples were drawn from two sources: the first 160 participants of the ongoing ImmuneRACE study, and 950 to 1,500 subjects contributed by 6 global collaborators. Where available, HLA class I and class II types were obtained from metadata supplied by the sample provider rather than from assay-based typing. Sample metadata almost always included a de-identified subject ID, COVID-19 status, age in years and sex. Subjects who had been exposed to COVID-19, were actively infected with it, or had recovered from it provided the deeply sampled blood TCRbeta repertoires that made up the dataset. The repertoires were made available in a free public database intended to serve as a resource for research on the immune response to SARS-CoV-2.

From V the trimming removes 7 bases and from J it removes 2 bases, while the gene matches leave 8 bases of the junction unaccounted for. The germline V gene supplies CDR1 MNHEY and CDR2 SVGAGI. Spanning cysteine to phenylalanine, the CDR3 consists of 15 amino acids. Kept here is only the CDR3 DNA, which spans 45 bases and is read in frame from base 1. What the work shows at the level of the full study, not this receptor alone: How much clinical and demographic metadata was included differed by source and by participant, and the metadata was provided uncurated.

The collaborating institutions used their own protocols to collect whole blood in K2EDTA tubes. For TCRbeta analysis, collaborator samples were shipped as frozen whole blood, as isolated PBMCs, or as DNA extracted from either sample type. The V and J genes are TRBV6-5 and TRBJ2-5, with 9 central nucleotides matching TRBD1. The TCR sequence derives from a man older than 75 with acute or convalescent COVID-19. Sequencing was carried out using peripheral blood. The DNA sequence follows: TGTGCCAGCAATTCCGGGACAGGGAAGCAAGAGACCCAGTACTTC. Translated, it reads CASNSGTGKQETQYF.